The 29 T cell receptor beta chains presented below share a single source sample, sequenced in a study of patients and donors after allogeneic stem cell transplantation. Each CDR3 protein is one row after TCRdb ran MiXCR on the RT-PCR reads. Among over 200,000 distinct CDR3 sequences listed, about 38% were seen once. The sample consisted of blood, either unsorted or a sorted T cell fraction (not recorded which). The origin of the receptors is a human donor who was either an allogeneic HSCT recipient or a stem cell or donor lymphocyte infusion donor (not recorded which). It is not recorded whose cells these are; they may come from a transplant donor.

The rearrangement uses TRBV3-1 and TRBJ2-7; the match to TRBD1 covers 9 bases. Germline loops: CDR1 LGHDT, CDR2 YNNKEL (reference sequence). The length of the CDR3 is 14 residues. The trim removed 3 bases at V and 9 bases at J, leaving 9 bases unmatched. In nucleotides, the CDR3 is TGTGCCAGCAGCCATGAGGGTACAGGGGGCGCGCAGTACTTC. This codes for CASSHEGTGGAQYF.

There are a few counts of this clonotype. This chain's CDR3 is CASSQLRSPLHF. The CDR3 DNA follows: TGTGCCAGCAGCCAACTCAGATCACCCCTCCACTTT. J is TRBJ1-6 and V is TRBV3-1; D is unresolved. Looked up from germline, CDR1 is LGHDT and CDR2 is YNNKEL (reference sequence). This CDR3 spans 12 amino acids. Trimming cost V 2 bases and J 10 bases, with 6 bases left between them.

The chain is built from TRBV6-2 or TRBV6-3 and TRBJ2-1; D assignment may be TRBD1 or TRBD2 (6 bases each). This CDR3 has 14 residues. V dropped 6 bases and J dropped 7 bases, with 16 bases sitting between them. Germline CDR1 MNHEY, CDR2 SVGEGT. The CDR3 nucleotides are TGTGCCAGCAGCGGGGGCGGGGTTAGGAATGAGCAGTTCTTC. Encoded protein: CASSGGGVRNEQFF.

The genes are TRBV4-2 and TRBJ2-2, with 7 bases aligning to TRBD2. Looked up from germline, CDR1 is LGHNA and CDR2 is YNFKEQ. V dropped 5 bases and J dropped 3; count of bases not matched to a gene: 12. This CDR3 has 17 amino acids. CDR3 amino acids: CASSTPQSSGHTGELFF. The CDR3 region has the DNA TGTGCCAGCAGCACACCTCAATCTAGCGGCCACACCGGGGAGCTGTTTTTT.

J is TRBJ1-1 and V is TRBV5-5; D gene ambiguous. The CDR3 sequence is 13 residues long. Germline CDR1 is SGHKS and CDR2 is YYEKEE (reference sequence). V was pared by 4 bases and J by 6 bases, with 13 bases between. The CDR3 loop reads CASSTHNFPEAFF. CDR3 DNA sequence: TGTGCCAGCAGCACCCACAACTTCCCTGAAGCTTTCTTT.

This clonotype showed up just a few times. The gene calls are TRBV7-2 and TRBJ1-2; tentative D call: TRBD1 (6 bases). The CDR3 length is 14 residues. CDR1 and CDR2 (germline): SGHTA, FQGNSA. Trimming pared 4 bases from V and 4 bases from J, leaving 13 bases between. The CDR3 region is CASSSGGRRYGYTF. CDR3 bases: TGTGCCAGCAGCTCGGGGGGCCGACGCTATGGCTACACCTTC.

This clonotype has a handful of counts. This sequence joins TRBV18 and TRBJ2-1; 7 positions match TRBD1. The CDR3 runs to 13 residues. Germline-derived CDR1 and CDR2 are KGHSH and LQKENI. J was trimmed by 5 bases and V by 6 bases; bases with no gene match: 4. The CDR3 region has the DNA TGTGCCAGCTCCCCGACAGGGAACAATGAGCAGTTCTTC. This translates into CASSPTGNNEQFF.

The chain carries TRBV12-3 or TRBV12-4 and TRBJ2-7; TRBD1 is a possible D gene (5 bases). Trimming removed 3 bases at V and 1 base at J, with 13 bases between. The CDR3 covers 15 residues. The CDR3 sequence is CASSFVGPGSYEQYF. DNA of the CDR3: TGTGCCAGCAGTTTTGTGGGGCCTGGGTCCTACGAGCAGTACTTC.

This chain joins TRBV5-5 and TRBJ1-5, with TRBD1 identical over 9 bases. Germline CDR1 SGHKS, CDR2 YYEKEE (reference sequence). V was pared by 4 bases and J by 3 bases, with 8 bases of the junction left unmatched. CDR3 length equals 16 residues. CDR3 region: CASSHRGQGSNQPQHF. The CDR3 DNA reads TGTGCCAGCAGCCACCGGGGACAGGGTTCCAATCAGCCCCAGCATTTT. Supplemented by reference TRBV5-5 and TRBJ1-5, the full variable domain reads DAGVTQSPTHLIKTRGQQVTLRCSPISGHKSVSWYQQVLGQGPQFIFQYYEKEERGRGNFPDRFSARQFPNYSSELNVNALLLGDSALYLCASSHRGQGSNQPQHFGDGTRLSIL.

The chain employs TRBV4-1 and TRBJ1-5; no clear D gene. V gave up 8 bases and J gave up 7 bases, with 15 bases separating them. This CDR3 spans 13 amino acids. CDR1 is MGHRA and CDR2 is YSYEKL in the germline V gene. This CDR3 reads CASGTSVSQPQHF. The CDR3 nucleotides read TGCGCCAGCGGCACCTCGGTGTCGCAGCCCCAGCATTTT.

This clonotype was counted between two and nine times. This sequence joins TRBV4-3 and TRBJ1-2; D is possibly TRBD1 (5 bases). The germline V and J ends were trimmed by 4 bases and 0 bases, with 12 bases remaining between them. There are 15 residues in the CDR3. Germline V lookup: CDR1 LGHNA, CDR2 YSLEER. CDR3 nucleotides: TGCGCCAGCAGCCCCTCCACGACAGCTAACTATGGCTACACCTTC. It is translated as CASSPSTTANYGYTF.

The chain links TRBV7-9 to TRBJ1-1; no clear D gene. The CDR3 is made up of 12 amino acids. V was shortened by 5 bases and J by 6 bases, with 10 bases between the two germline ends. Per germline, CDR1 SEHNR and CDR2 FQNEAQ (reference sequence). The CDR3 DNA reads as TGTGCCAGCAGCACGGAAAGTTCTGAAGCTTTCTTT. Translated, it gives CASSTESSEAFF.

The rearrangement joins TRBV27 to TRBJ2-7; 8 bases align to TRBD1. This CDR3 is 14 amino acids long. Per the germline V gene, CDR1 is MNHEY and CDR2 is SMNVEV (reference sequence). V lost 5 bases to trimming and J lost 2 bases; unmatched junction nucleotides: 5. This CDR3 reads CASSRYRGTYEQYF. CDR3 DNA sequence: TGTGCCAGCAGTCGATACAGGGGGACCTACGAGCAGTACTTC.

The chain's CDR3 is CASSPINGLPDQPQHF. In DNA form, the CDR3 reads TGTGCCAGCAGCCCCATCAATGGCCTCCCCGATCAGCCCCAGCATTTT. The chain carries TRBV7-8 and TRBJ1-5, with D hard to call. Per germline, CDR1 SGHVS and CDR2 FQNEAQ. V was shortened by 5 bases and J by 5 bases, with 19 bases between the two germline ends. The CDR3 consists of 16 residues.

CDR3 sequence: CASSQTPGAYNEQFF. The CDR3 DNA sequence: TGTGCCAGCAGCCAAACCCCAGGGGCCTACAATGAGCAGTTCTTC. The genes are TRBV3-1 and TRBJ2-1, with D possibly being TRBD1 (6 bases). This CDR3 spans 15 amino acids. V gave up 2 bases and J gave up 2 bases, with 10 bases separating them. Germline V gives CDR1 LGHDT, CDR2 YNNKEL (reference sequence).

The V call is TRBV7-2, the J call TRBJ1-5; possible D gene TRBD1, 6 bases. Germline V lookup: CDR1 SGHTA, CDR2 FQGNSA. The CDR3 length is 15 residues. V gave up 5 bases and J gave up 1 base, with 12 bases separating them. In DNA, the CDR3 is TGTGCCAGCAGCATCCGACAGGCCAGCAATCAGCCCCAGCATTTT. It specifies CASSIRQASNQPQHF.

The rearrangement joins TRBV9 to TRBJ1-2; no clear D. This CDR3 has 16 amino acids. V was cut by 1 base and J by 0 bases, with 13 bases left in between. The germline V gene has CDR1 SGDLS and CDR2 YYNGEE. The CDR3: CASSVPVDGPNYGYTF. The CDR3 nucleotides are TGTGCCAGCAGCGTACCCGTGGACGGTCCTAACTATGGCTACACCTTC.

This clonotype has just a few counts. The rearrangement links TRBV5-5 to TRBJ1-5; a possible D gene is TRBD1 (5 bases). The V end was cut by 4 bases, the J end by 6 bases, with 14 bases between. The CDR3 is made up of 14 amino acids. Germline CDR1 and CDR2: SGHKS and YYEKEE (reference sequence). The CDR3 loop reads CASSRAGEGQPQHF. In DNA form, the CDR3 reads TGTGCCAGCAGCCGCGCGGGGGAGGGTCAGCCCCAGCATTTT. The full variable domain, in which reference TRBV5-5 and TRBJ1-5 provide the parts outside the CDR3, is DAGVTQSPTHLIKTRGQQVTLRCSPISGHKSVSWYQQVLGQGPQFIFQYYEKEERGRGNFPDRFSARQFPNYSSELNVNALLLGDSALYLCASSRAGEGQPQHFGDGTRLSIL.

CDR3 DNA sequence: TGTGCCAGCAGCTTAGGCGGACAGGGTCCCTACGAGCAGTACTTC. It yields the protein CASSLGGQGPYEQYF. The chain combines TRBV7-6 with TRBJ2-7, with 8 bases fitting TRBD1. Per germline, CDR1 SGHVS and CDR2 FNYEAQ. J was trimmed by 2 bases and V by 1 base; bases with no gene match: 4. The CDR3 runs 15 residues.

The chain links TRBV7-2 to TRBJ2-5, with D possibly being TRBD1 or TRBD2 (5 bases each). Germline V CDR1 and CDR2: SGHTA, FQGNSA. Trimming left V 2 bases short and J 5 bases short, with 15 bases between. This CDR3 spans 15 amino acids. The CDR3 spells CASSLQTAWGETQYF. CDR3 bases: TGTGCCAGCAGCTTACAGACGGCCTGGGGGGAGACCCAGTACTTC.

This clonotype has just a few counts. V is TRBV20-1 and J is TRBJ1-2, with 7 bases matching TRBD1. This CDR3 contains 13 residues. V trimming: 0 bases; J trimming: 3 bases; junction bases outside the gene matches: 1. Per the germline V gene, CDR1 is DFQATT and CDR2 is SNEGSKA (reference sequence). CDR3 sequence: CSARDQGDYGYTF. The CDR3 region has the DNA TGCAGTGCTAGAGATCAGGGGGACTATGGCTACACCTTC.

CDR3 coding DNA: TGCGCCAGCAGCCTACCTAGCGGGGCCCAAGAGACCCAGTACTTC. It yields the protein CASSLPSGAQETQYF. This chain links TRBV5-1 with TRBJ2-5, with 9 bases that match TRBD2. The V segment lost 4 bases and the J segment 1 base; nucleotides outside the gene matches: 5. The germline V gene has CDR1 SGHRS and CDR2 YFSETQ. This CDR3 spans 15 amino acids. The variable domain in full, with the rest retrieved from reference TRBV5-1 and TRBJ2-5, is KAGVTQTPRYLIKTRGQQVTLSCSPISGHRSVSWYQQTPGQGLQFLFEYFSETQRNKGNFPGRFSGRQFSNSRSEMNVSTLELGDSALYLCASSLPSGAQETQYFGPGTRLLVL.

The chain combines TRBV11-2 with TRBJ2-3, with a possible D match to TRBD2 (6 bases). Germline assignment: CDR1 SGHAT and CDR2 FQNNGV. Trimming removed 1 base at V and 1 base at J, with 9 bases between. The CDR3 has 15 amino acids. CDR3 amino acids: CASSLVGGGTDTQYF. The CDR3 region has the DNA TGTGCCAGCAGCTTAGTGGGCGGGGGCACAGATACGCAGTATTTT.

There are a few counts of this clonotype. This sequence joins TRBV7-9 and TRBJ2-5; TRBD2 matches 10 bases. CDR3 length: 16 residues. CDR1 is SEHNR, CDR2 FQNEAQ, per germline (reference sequence). V lost 5 bases to trimming and J lost 0 bases; unmatched junction nucleotides: 6. The CDR3 DNA reads TGTGCCAGCAGCCGAACAGGACTAGCGGACCAAGAGACCCAGTACTTC. Residues: CASSRTGLADQETQYF.

This sequence joins TRBV6-6 and TRBJ2-7, with 9 bases lining up with TRBD1. The CDR3 is 13 amino acids. Germline CDR1 reads MNHNY; CDR2 reads SVGAGI (reference sequence). V trimming: 2 bases; J trimming: 5 bases; junction bases outside the gene matches: 1. CDR3: CASSYRDRDEQYF. CDR3 DNA: TGTGCCAGCAGTTACAGGGACAGGGACGAGCAGTACTTC.

This rearrangement joins TRBV5-1 to TRBJ2-1; the D gene is possibly TRBD1 (6 bases). This CDR3 contains 14 residues. Trimming took 3 bases from V and 1 from J, leaving 8 bases between them. The germline V gene encodes CDR1 SGHRS and CDR2 YFSETQ. The CDR3 spells CASSSGASYNEQFF. The CDR3 DNA is TGCGCCAGCAGCTCAGGGGCGTCCTACAATGAGCAGTTCTTC.

This clonotype occurred a few times. V gene TRBV5-1 combines with J gene TRBJ1-2, with a possible D match to TRBD1 (5 bases). The CDR3 loop spans 16 amino acids. Germline V gene data show CDR1 as SGHRS and CDR2 as YFSETQ. Deletions cut 0 bases from V and 3 bases from J, with 15 bases between. The CDR3 DNA reads as TGCGCCAGCAGCTTGGAATCCGGGGGAATTGACTATGGCTACACCTTC. Protein product: CASSLESGGIDYGYTF.

V gene TRBV20-1 combines with J gene TRBJ2-1, with a possible D match to TRBD2 (6 bases). Germline-derived CDR1 and CDR2 are DFQATT and SNEGSKA (reference sequence). The ends were cut back, 6 bases at V and 7 bases at J, with 13 bases in the middle. CDR3 length: 12 residues. The CDR3 protein is CSAQSSGNEQFF. The CDR3, as DNA: TGCAGTGCCCAGAGTAGCGGTAATGAGCAGTTCTTC.

This rearrangement joins TRBV20-1 to TRBJ1-6; 10 bases fit TRBD1. CDR3 length equals 19 residues. V was clipped by 4 bases and J by 4 bases; unmatched bases: 16. CDR1 is DFQATT, CDR2 SNEGSKA, per germline (reference sequence). CDR3 DNA sequence: TGCAGTGCTACGAACTCCGGGACAGGGGATTATCTATATAATTCACCCCTCCACTTT. It translates to CSATNSGTGDYLYNSPLHF.